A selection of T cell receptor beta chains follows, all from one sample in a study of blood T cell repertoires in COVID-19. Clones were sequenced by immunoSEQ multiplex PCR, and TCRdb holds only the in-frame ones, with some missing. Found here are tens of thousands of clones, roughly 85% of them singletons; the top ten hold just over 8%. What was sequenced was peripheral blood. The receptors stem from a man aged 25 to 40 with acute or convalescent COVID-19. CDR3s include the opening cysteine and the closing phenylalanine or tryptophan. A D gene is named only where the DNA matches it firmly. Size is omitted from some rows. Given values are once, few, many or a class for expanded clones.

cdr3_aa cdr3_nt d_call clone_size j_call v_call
CASSLGQNTEAFF TGTGCCAGCAGCTTAGGACAAAACACTGAAGCTTTCTTT . . TRBJ1-1 TRBV13
CASSLGAGGLSSYEQYF TGTGCCAGCAGCTTAGGGGCTGGCGGGTTATCCTCCTACGAGCAGTACTTC . few TRBJ2-7 TRBV11-2
CASSFLAGVNTGELFF TGCGCCAGCAGCTTCCTGGCGGGAGTGAACACCGGGGAGCTGTTTTTT TRBD2 . TRBJ2-2 TRBV5-1
CASSYSGRGTKNIQYF TGTGCCAGCAGTTACTCAGGGCGGGGAACCAAAAACATTCAGTACTTC . . TRBJ2-4 TRBV6-5
CASSRDRGETQYF TGTGCCAGCAGTAGGGACAGGGGGGAGACCCAGTACTTC TRBD1 . TRBJ2-5 TRBV2
CASSLGGVGSNQPQHF TGTGCCAGCAGTCTGGGGGGGGTGGGTAGCAATCAGCCCCAGCATTTT . . TRBJ1-5 TRBV28
CASSQDPNQETQYF TGTGCCAGCAGCCAAGATCCAAACCAAGAGACCCAGTACTTC . . TRBJ2-5 TRBV3-1/TRBV3-2
CASSIPPLRAYNEQFF TGTGCCAGTAGTATCCCCCCACTACGCGCCTACAATGAGCAGTTCTTC . once TRBJ2-1 TRBV19
CASSEFYEQYF TGTGCCAGCAGCGAGTTCTACGAGCAGTACTTC . . TRBJ2-7 TRBV7-2
CASSLAEGGLGNQPQHF TGCGCCAGCAGCTTGGCCGAGGGAGGGTTGGGCAATCAGCCCCAGCATTTT . . TRBJ1-5 TRBV5-1
CASSFNSYEQYF TGTGCCAGCAGTTTTAACAGCTACGAGCAGTACTTC . . TRBJ2-7 TRBV27
CSVELGGSYNEQFF TGCAGCGTTGAATTGGGCGGGAGCTACAATGAGCAGTTCTTC TRBD2 . TRBJ2-1 TRBV29-1
CASSSPGTGKQYF TGTGCCAGCAGTTCCCCCGGGACAGGGAAGCAGTACTTC TRBD1 . TRBJ2-7 TRBV27
CASKAGGSRETQYF TGTGCCAGCAAGGCGGGAGGATCCCGGGAGACCCAGTACTTC TRBD2 . TRBJ2-5 TRBV5-4
CASSSGLAAQYF TGTGCCAGCAGTTCCGGACTAGCGGCGCAGTATTTT TRBD2 . TRBJ2-3 TRBV12-3/TRBV12-4
CAWRGQLAGPYEQYF TGTGCCTGGCGAGGACAACTAGCGGGCCCCTACGAGCAGTACTTC TRBD2 once TRBJ2-7 TRBV30
CASTRQSTGELFF TGTGCCAGTACCCGACAGTCCACCGGGGAGCTGTTTTTT . once TRBJ2-2 TRBV19
CATLSGQSYEQYF TGTGCCACCCTCTCTGGACAGTCCTACGAGCAGTACTTC . . TRBJ2-7 TRBV10-3
CAISPGQGTQPQHF TGTGCCATCAGTCCGGGACAGGGTACCCAGCCCCAGCATTTT TRBD1 . TRBJ1-5 TRBV10-3
CASSPRSGAGEKLFF TGTGCCAGCAGTCCCCGATCGGGTGCGGGTGAAAAACTGTTTTTT . . TRBJ1-4 TRBV7-8
CASSSAAGREQYF TGTGCCAGCAGTTCCGCCGCGGGTAGAGAGCAGTACTTC . . TRBJ2-7 TRBV27
CASKGGTARLRTQPLHF TGTGCCAGTAAAGGGGGCACTGCCAGACTCCGCACTCAACCCCTCCACTTT TRBD1 . TRBJ1-6 TRBV19
CASSHSSGDSNNSPLHF TGTGCCAGCTCACACTCCTCAGGGGATTCGAATAATTCACCCCTCCACTTT . . TRBJ1-6 TRBV18
CASNRGGTDTQYF TGTGCCAGTAACAGGGGAGGCACAGATACGCAGTATTTT TRBD1 . TRBJ2-3 TRBV3-1/TRBV3-2
CASSRRQNNQPQHF TGTGCCAGCAGTCGGAGACAGAACAATCAGCCCCAGCATTTT . . TRBJ1-5 TRBV28
CASSTILDGEQFF TGTGCCAGCAGCACCATTCTAGACGGTGAGCAGTTCTTC . . TRBJ2-1 TRBV11-2
CASSLGVMGDRATDTQYF TGTGCTAGCAGCTTAGGAGTTATGGGGGACAGGGCAACAGATACGCAGTATTTT TRBD1 . TRBJ2-3 TRBV7-7
CASSFGQDGELFF TGTGCCAGCAGTTTTGGACAGGACGGGGAGCTGTTTTTT TRBD1 . TRBJ2-2 TRBV12-3/TRBV12-4
CASSLGAMNTEAFF TGTGCCAGCAGCTTAGGAGCTATGAACACTGAAGCTTTCTTT . . TRBJ1-1 TRBV7-2
CASSPPGQGAYEQYF TGTGCCAGCAGCCCACCGGGACAGGGGGCCTACGAGCAGTACTTC TRBD1 . TRBJ2-7 TRBV6-5
CASSLGQVYGYTF TGTGCCAGTAGTCTCGGACAGGTCTATGGCTACACCTTC TRBD1 . TRBJ1-2 TRBV19
CASSFPSGELFF TGTGCCAGCAGTTTCCCCTCCGGGGAGCTGTTTTTT . . TRBJ2-2 TRBV28
CASSPLRDRVNEQYF TGTGCCAGCAGTCCGCTCCGGGACAGGGTAAACGAGCAGTACTTC TRBD1 . TRBJ2-7 TRBV28
CASSGDLYNEQFF TGCGCCAGCAGCGGAGACCTCTACAATGAGCAGTTCTTC . . TRBJ2-1 TRBV5-1
CASSNGQTTNEKLFF TGTGCCAGCAGCAACGGACAGACAACTAATGAAAAACTGTTTTTT . . TRBJ1-4 TRBV6-2/TRBV6-3
CSGSPEYQETQYF TGCAGCGGCTCGCCTGAGTACCAAGAGACCCAGTACTTC . . TRBJ2-5 TRBV29-1
CASSKQGYEQYF TGTGCCAGCAGCAAACAGGGGTACGAGCAGTACTTC TRBD1 . TRBJ2-7 TRBV7-9
CASSPAPILAGVTTDTQYF TGTGCCAGCAGCCCAGCGCCCATCTTAGCGGGAGTTACCACAGATACGCAGTATTTT TRBD2 once TRBJ2-3 TRBV7-9
CAWSGGGLGNTIYF TGTGCCTGGAGTGGGGGGGGATTGGGAAACACCATATATTTT . . TRBJ1-3 TRBV30
CAWSVRHGSNQPQHF TGTGCCTGGAGTGTACGGCACGGGTCGAACCAGCCCCAGCATTTT . . TRBJ1-5 TRBV30
CASSPGTSVSYEQYF TGTGCCAGCAGCCCCGGGACTAGCGTGTCCTACGAGCAGTACTTC TRBD2 . TRBJ2-7 TRBV9
CATSIGGGDNEQFF TGTGCCACCTCGATTGGCGGAGGGGACAATGAGCAGTTCTTC . . TRBJ2-1 TRBV6-6
CASSLGLAGAEQYF TGTGCCAGCAGCTTGGGACTAGCGGGAGCCGAGCAGTACTTC TRBD2 . TRBJ2-7 TRBV11-2
CSVEGHSGRDYEQYF TGCAGCGTTGAAGGCCACAGCGGGAGGGATTACGAGCAGTACTTC TRBD2 medium-sized TRBJ2-7 TRBV29-1
CASGANEQFF TGTGCCAGTGGGGCCAATGAGCAGTTCTTC . once TRBJ2-1 TRBV19